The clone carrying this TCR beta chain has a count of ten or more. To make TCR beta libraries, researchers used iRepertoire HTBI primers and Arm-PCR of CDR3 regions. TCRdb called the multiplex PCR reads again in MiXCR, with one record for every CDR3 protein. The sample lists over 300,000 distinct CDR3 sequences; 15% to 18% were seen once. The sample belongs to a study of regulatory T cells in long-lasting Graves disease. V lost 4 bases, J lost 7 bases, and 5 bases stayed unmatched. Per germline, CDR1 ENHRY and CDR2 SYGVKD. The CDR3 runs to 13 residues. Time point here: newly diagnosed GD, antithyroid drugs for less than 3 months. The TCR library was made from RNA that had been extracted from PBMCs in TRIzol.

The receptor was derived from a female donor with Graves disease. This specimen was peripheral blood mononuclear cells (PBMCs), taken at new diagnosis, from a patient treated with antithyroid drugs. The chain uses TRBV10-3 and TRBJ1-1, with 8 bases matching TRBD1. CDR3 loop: CAISVSQGVEAFF. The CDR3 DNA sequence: TGTGCCATCAGTGTGTCACAGGGGGTTGAAGCTTTCTTT.